Listed below are T cell receptor beta chains from one sample, sequenced in a study of blood T cell repertoires in COVID-19. Assay: immunoSEQ multiplex PCR; the TCRdb copy retains only in-frame clones and omits some. The sample contains under 250,000 clones, about 76% of which appear only once. The sample taken for sequencing was PBMCs or T cells enriched from blood (not recorded which). Receptors originate from a woman aged 45-65 years with acute COVID-19. Both conserved end residues are part of each CDR3. Each record gives: V gene, J gene, CDR3 protein.

v_call: TRBV7-6; j_call: TRBJ1-5; cdr3_aa: CASSPTEGAKPQHF
v_call: TRBV9; j_call: TRBJ1-2; cdr3_aa: CASSVGQDIYGYTF
v_call: TRBV12-3/TRBV12-4; j_call: TRBJ1-5; cdr3_aa: CASSQTENQPQHF
v_call: TRBV5-1; j_call: TRBJ1-1; cdr3_aa: CASSLGQIFTEAFF
v_call: TRBV30; j_call: TRBJ1-1; cdr3_aa: CAWNLGQNSVNTEAFF
v_call: TRBV5-5; j_call: TRBJ1-4; cdr3_aa: CASSTNTGGKLFF
v_call: TRBV18; j_call: TRBJ1-3; cdr3_aa: CASSRDRQGGNTIYF
v_call: TRBV15; j_call: TRBJ1-4; cdr3_aa: CATTRQANEKLFF
v_call: TRBV7-6; j_call: TRBJ2-3; cdr3_aa: CASSSRPPLDTDTQYF
v_call: TRBV2; j_call: TRBJ2-7; cdr3_aa: CASSVLAGVREQYF
v_call: TRBV5-4; j_call: TRBJ2-7; cdr3_aa: CASSVAETGGYEQYF
v_call: TRBV3-1/TRBV3-2; j_call: TRBJ1-1; cdr3_aa: CASSHLSQAFF
v_call: TRBV5-8; j_call: TRBJ2-2; cdr3_aa: CASSGEVPGELFF
v_call: TRBV7-9; j_call: TRBJ1-2; cdr3_aa: CASSAGNRGNYGYTF
v_call: TRBV5-1; j_call: TRBJ2-3; cdr3_aa: CASSPSGNVNTQYF
v_call: TRBV7-2; j_call: TRBJ1-1; cdr3_aa: CASSFQGLTTEAFF
v_call: TRBV13; j_call: TRBJ2-7; cdr3_aa: CASSSWEDNSYEQYF
v_call: TRBV3-1/TRBV3-2; j_call: TRBJ2-3; cdr3_aa: CASSQDAKGVSINTQYF
v_call: TRBV6-5; j_call: TRBJ2-5; cdr3_aa: CASRQGNQETQYF
v_call: TRBV28; j_call: TRBJ2-7; cdr3_aa: CASKLGAGISYEQYF
v_call: TRBV29-1; j_call: TRBJ1-4; cdr3_aa: CSVSRGGATNEKLFF
v_call: TRBV28; j_call: TRBJ1-3; cdr3_aa: CASSFMAETGALGNTIYF
v_call: TRBV28; j_call: TRBJ2-2; cdr3_aa: CASSFPDRPLTGELFF
v_call: TRBV4-1; j_call: TRBJ1-1; cdr3_aa: CASSPDRVATAEAFF
v_call: TRBV5-8; j_call: TRBJ1-4; cdr3_aa: CASSLRAGVGEKLFF